One and the same sample provided the 8 T cell receptor beta chains below, sequenced in a study of T cell repertoires in cytomegalovirus infection. No antigen has been assigned to these receptors. Each CDR3 protein is one row after TCRdb ran MiXCR on the reads. The data contain around 430,000 distinct CDR3 sequences, about two fifths of them singletons. This specimen consisted of cultured PBMCs, obtained from culture after CMV antigen stimulation. The receptors originated from a human donor in good health (CMV status not recorded). Some clones in this sample may be carry-over from other donors' samples.

The V and J genes are TRBV5-3 and TRBJ2-7; 12 nucleotides line up with TRBD2. TRBV5-3 is noted as an ORF with a role that remains uncertain. This CDR3 comprises 16 residues. V shed 8 bases, J shed 2 bases, and the junction held 11 bases outside the gene matches. CDR3 bases: TGTGCCAGCAGCGACGGACTAGCGGGATCTGCCTACGAGCAGTACTTC. Its translation: CASSDGLAGSAYEQYF.

This clonotype was found a few times. V usage is TRBV6-1 and J usage is TRBJ2-5; a possible D gene is TRBD2 (5 bases). The CDR3 extends over 15 amino acids. The germline gives CDR1 MNHNS, CDR2 SASEGT. The V and J ends lost 3 bases and 5 bases respectively, with 16 bases between them. The CDR3 sequence: CASSEDSHRRETQYF. CDR3 in DNA: TGTGCCAGCAGTGAGGACTCACACCGGCGGGAGACCCAGTACTTC.

This clonotype turned up a few times. The CDR3 spells CASTGQGSEAFF. DNA of the CDR3: TGTGCCAGCACCGGACAAGGGAGTGAAGCTTTCTTT. J is TRBJ1-1 and V is TRBV27; D is possibly TRBD1 (5 bases). Deletions cut 7 bases from V and 7 bases from J, with 13 bases between. This CDR3 comprises 12 residues. The V gene's germline CDR1 is MNHEY and CDR2 SMNVEV (reference sequence).

The chain joins TRBV7-9 to TRBJ2-1; 10 bases map to TRBD2. The germline gives CDR1 SEHNR, CDR2 FQNEAQ (reference sequence). The junction had 10 bases not matched to a gene; V was cut back by 5 bases and J by 9 bases. This CDR3 comprises 15 residues. DNA for the CDR3: TGTGCCAGCAGCGGCAGCGGGGGGGCCAGGGGTGAGCAGTTCTTC. It codes for CASSGSGGARGEQFF.

The chain has TRBV7-6 and TRBJ1-6; possibly TRBD1 for D (5 bases). The CDR3 extends over 14 amino acids. Germline lookup yields CDR1 SGHVS and CDR2 FNYEAQ. Trimming pared 1 base from V and 10 bases from J, leaving 11 bases between. Here the CDR3 reads CASSLDGGNSPLHF. In DNA form, the CDR3 reads TGTGCCAGCAGCTTAGACGGGGGTAACTCACCCCTCCACTTT.

This clonotype was found a few times. V and J are TRBV10-2 and TRBJ2-5; 9 bases agree with TRBD2. The CDR3 has 16 residues. The germline CDR1 and CDR2 sequences are WSHSY and SAAADI. Trimming cost V 0 bases and J 2 bases; bases outside gene matches: 4. This CDR3 reads CASSESVAGGQETQYF. DNA for the CDR3: TGCGCCAGCAGTGAGTCGGTGGCGGGAGGGCAAGAGACCCAGTACTTC.

The chain has TRBV6-1 and TRBJ1-5, with TRBD1 identical over 7 bases. The V and J ends lost 8 bases and 2 bases, in that order; junction bases with no gene match: 6. Germline CDR1 and CDR2: MNHNS and SASEGT. The CDR3 is 14 amino acids. CDR3 coding DNA: TGTGCCAGCGCCGACAGGGTTGGCAATCAGCCCCAGCATTTT. It specifies CASADRVGNQPQHF.

The gene calls are TRBV7-9 and TRBJ1-1; D remains ambiguous. The CDR3 is made up of 18 amino acids. Deletions cut 7 bases from V and 1 base from J, with 25 bases between. The V gene's germline CDR1 is SEHNR and CDR2 FQNEAQ (reference sequence). DNA for the CDR3: TGTGCCAGCACTAGGCTGAAGCGGTGGATACCAGGGAACACTGAAGCTTTCTTT. It encodes CASTRLKRWIPGNTEAFF.